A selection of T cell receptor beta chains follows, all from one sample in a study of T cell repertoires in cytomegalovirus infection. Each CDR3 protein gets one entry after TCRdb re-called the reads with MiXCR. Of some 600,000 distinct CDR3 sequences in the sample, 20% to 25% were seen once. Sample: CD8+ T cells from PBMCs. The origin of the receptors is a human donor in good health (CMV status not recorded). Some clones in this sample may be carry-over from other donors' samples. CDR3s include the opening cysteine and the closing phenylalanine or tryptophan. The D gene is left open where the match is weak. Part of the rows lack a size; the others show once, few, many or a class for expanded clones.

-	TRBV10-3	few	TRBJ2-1	TGTGCCATCAGTGAGAGTCGTGGTGAGCAGTTCTTC	CAISESRGEQFF
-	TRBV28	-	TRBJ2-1	TGTGCCACAAGATCCTACAATGAGCAGTTCTTC	CATRSYNEQFF
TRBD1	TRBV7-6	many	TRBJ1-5	TGTGCCAGCAGCTTGAGACAGGGAGGCCAGCCCCAGCATTTT	CASSLRQGGQPQHF
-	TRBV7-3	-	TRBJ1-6	TGTGCCAGCAGCCCACCTTACCAGACAGCTCCAAGGGATTCACCCCTCCACTTT	CASSPPYQTAPRDSPLHF
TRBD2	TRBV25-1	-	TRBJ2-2	TGTGCCAGCAGTGAATATTGGAGCGGGGGAAGAGAGACCGGGGAGCTGTTTTTT	CASSEYWSGGRETGELFF
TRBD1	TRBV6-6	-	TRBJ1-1	TGTGCCAGCAGTTACTCGAGCCTCAGGGGGCTGGGTGAAGCTTTCTTT	CASSYSSLRGLGEAFF
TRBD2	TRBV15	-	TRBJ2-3	TGTGCCACCAGCAGCATAAGCGGGGGGGCCGGAGATACGCAGTATTTT	CATSSISGGAGDTQYF
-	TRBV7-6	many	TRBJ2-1	TGTGCCAGCAGCTTGGAGGCCGGGGGCAACCATGAGCAGTTCTTC	CASSLEAGGNHEQFF
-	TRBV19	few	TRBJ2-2	TGTGCCAGTAGTATCCCAGGGAACACCGGGGAGCTGTTTTTT	CASSIPGNTGELFF
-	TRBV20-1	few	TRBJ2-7	TGCAGTGCTGGGGGCAGGGACACCCTCTACGAGCAGTACTTC	CSAGGRDTLYEQYF
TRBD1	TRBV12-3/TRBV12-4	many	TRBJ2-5	TGTGCCAGCAGTCCAGACAGGGCGGAGACCCAGTACTTC	CASSPDRAETQYF
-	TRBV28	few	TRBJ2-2	TGTGCCAGCAGTTTTTCGGGGCTAGGCGGGGAGCTGTTTTTT	CASSFSGLGGELFF
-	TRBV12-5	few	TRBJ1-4	TGTGCTAGTGGTTACATTACAGGGAGTTTAATCATGGAAAAACTGTTTTTT	CASGYITGSLIMEKLFF
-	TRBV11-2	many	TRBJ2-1	TGTGCCAGCGGGGGCCCACGTCGGTTCTTC	CASGGPRRFF
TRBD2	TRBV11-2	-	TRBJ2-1	TGTGCCAGCAGCTTAGATATAGGGACTAGCGGTCCCTTCAATGAGCAGTTCTTC	CASSLDIGTSGPFNEQFF
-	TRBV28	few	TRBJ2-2	TGTGCCAGCAGTTTATTACAGGGCGGCGGGGAGCTGTTTTTT	CASSLLQGGGELFF
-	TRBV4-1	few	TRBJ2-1	TGCGCCAGCAGCCAAGATGTGGGGGGCACCTACAATGAGCAGTTCTTC	CASSQDVGGTYNEQFF
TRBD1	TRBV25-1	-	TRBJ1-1	TGTGCCAGCAGTGAATATTTCGGGGACAGGGGGGTGAACACTGAAGCTTTCTTT	CASSEYFGDRGVNTEAFF
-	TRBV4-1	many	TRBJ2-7	TGCGCCAGCAGCCAAGAAGGTTACGAGCAGTACTTC	CASSQEGYEQYF
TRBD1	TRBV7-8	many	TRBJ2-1	TGTGCCAGCAGCTCCCCCAGCCAGGGGGCTTTTTACAATGAGCAGTTCTTC	CASSSPSQGAFYNEQFF
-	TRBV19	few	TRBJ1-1	TGTGCCAGTATCCCCTCCCGGACTGTGAACACTGAAGCTTTCTTT	CASIPSRTVNTEAFF
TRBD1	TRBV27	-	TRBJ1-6	TGTGCCAGCAGTTTTGGGACAGACTATTTACCCCTCCACTTT	CASSFGTDYLPLHF
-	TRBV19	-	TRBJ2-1	TGTGCCAGTAGTACCGGGCCATACAATGAGCAGTTCTTC	CASSTGPYNEQFF
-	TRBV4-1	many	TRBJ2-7	TGCGCCAGCAGCCAAGAGGCGAGTTACGAGCAGTACTTC	CASSQEASYEQYF
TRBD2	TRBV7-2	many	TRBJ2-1	TGTGCCAGCAGCCCGGACGGTGAGCGGGGGGTATACAATGAGCAGTTCTTC	CASSPDGERGVYNEQFF
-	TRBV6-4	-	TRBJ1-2	TGTGCCAGCAACCCAGGGACAAGGAAAGGCTACACCTTC	CASNPGTRKGYTF
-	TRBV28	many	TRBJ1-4	TGTGCCATTACAGGGCGGACTAATGAAAAACTGTTTTTT	CAITGRTNEKLFF
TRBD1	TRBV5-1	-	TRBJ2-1	TGCGCCACCCGACAGGGAAACTCCTACAATGAGCAGTTCTTC	CATRQGNSYNEQFF
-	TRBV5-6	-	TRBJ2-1	TGTGCCAGCAGCTTGGAAGTATCTCTAGGCAATGAGCAGTTCTTC	CASSLEVSLGNEQFF
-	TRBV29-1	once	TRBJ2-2	TGCAGCGTAACCCGGACAACGAACACCGGGGAGCTGTTTTTT	CSVTRTTNTGELFF
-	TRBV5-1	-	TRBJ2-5	TGCGCCAGCAGCTTGGATTTGAGGGAGGTCCTGGAGACCCAGTACTTC	CASSLDLREVLETQYF
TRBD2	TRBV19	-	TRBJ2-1	TGTGTCACCAAGGGACTAGCGGGGGCCGAATCCTACAATGAGCAGTTCTTC	CVTKGLAGAESYNEQFF
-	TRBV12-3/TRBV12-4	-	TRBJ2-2	TGTGCCAGCAGTTTAAGGGGGGCAGCCGCCGGGGAGCTGTTTTTT	CASSLRGAAAGELFF